Shown below are 8 T cell receptor beta chains from a single sample sequenced in a study of blood T cell repertoires in COVID-19 (dated by TCRdb to about 2020). The library was prepared using the immunoSEQ multiplex PCR assay. The clones in this table, taken by TCRdb from immuneACCESS, are in-frame only. Not every clone is retained; where verified, under half of the shortfall comes from an unresolved V gene, and the cause of the rest is unknown. Across this sample there are under 150,000 clones, with 79% seen only once. The ten top clones hold over 8.5% of the sample. Sequencing used peripheral blood. The source is a man aged 50 to 59 with active or convalescent COVID-19.

The chain couples TRBV3-1 (or the pseudogene TRBV3-2) to TRBJ1-2; TRBD1 is a possible D gene (5 bases). The germline CDR1 and CDR2 sequences are LGHDT and YNNKEL (reference sequence). V was pared by 0 bases and J by 3 bases, with 11 bases between. CDR3 size: 15 residues. The CDR3 DNA follows: TGTGCCAGCAGCCAAGAAGATCAGGGATACTATGGCTACACCTTC. Its protein product is CASSQEDQGYYGYTF.

This chain links TRBV5-1 with TRBJ2-7; D might be TRBD2 (6 bases). Germline-derived CDR1 and CDR2 are SGHRS and YFSETQ. V was cut by 4 bases and J by 9 bases, with 20 bases left in between. The CDR3 runs 14 residues. The CDR3 nucleotides are TGCGCCAGCAGCCACGGGACTTCTGAGTCAGCGCAGTACTTC. Translation gives CASSHGTSESAQYF.

The gene calls are TRBV7-8 and TRBJ2-7, with TRBD2 matching 7 bases. In germline, CDR1 is SGHVS, CDR2 FQNEAQ. Unmatched junction bases numbered 8, after V lost 3 bases and J lost 0 bases. There are 16 residues in the CDR3. As DNA, the CDR3 is TGTGCCAGCAGCTTGGTCCGGGAGGAGTTCTCCTACGAGCAGTACTTC. The encoded protein is CASSLVREEFSYEQYF. The whole variable domain, remainder taken from reference TRBV7-8 and TRBJ2-7, is GAGVSQSPRYKVAKRGQDVALRCDPISGHVSLFWYQQALGQGPEFLTYFQNEAQLDKSGLPSDRFFAERPEGSVSTLKIQRTQQEDSAVYLCASSLVREEFSYEQYFGPGTRLTVT.

The chain uses TRBV4-2 and TRBJ1-4; TRBD1 might be the D (5 bases). Deletions cut 0 bases from V and 7 bases from J, with 15 bases between. This CDR3 comprises 16 residues. CDR1 is LGHNA and CDR2 is YNFKEQ in the germline V gene. The CDR3 here is CASSQDLRAGGEKLFF. CDR3 nucleotides: TGTGCCAGCAGCCAAGATCTTAGGGCGGGGGGTGAAAAACTGTTTTTT.

With regard to this clone: Distinct nucleotide sequences in the sample also encode this CDR3. The rearrangement links TRBV15 to TRBJ1-1; the match to TRBD1 covers 7 bases. The germline V gene encodes CDR1 LNHNV and CDR2 YYDKDF (reference sequence). The CDR3 runs 14 residues. Germline trimming cut 1 base from V and 1 base from J; bases unmatched to any gene: 0. For the CDR3, the DNA is TGTGCCACCAGCAGAGGACAGGGGAACACTGAAGCTTTCTTT. As protein: CATSRGQGNTEAFF.

The chain recombines TRBV28 with TRBJ1-5; TRBD1 matches at 7 bases. The V and J ends lost 3 bases and 3 bases, in that order; junction bases with no gene match: 5. The CDR3 spans 15 residues. The germline V gene encodes CDR1 MDHEN and CDR2 SYDVKM. The CDR3 region is CASSLRQGVNQPQHF. The CDR3 DNA reads TGTGCCAGCAGTTTGCGGCAGGGGGTCAATCAGCCCCAGCATTTT.

V gene TRBV7-8 combines with J gene TRBJ2-3, with 7 positions matching TRBD2. Germline assignment: CDR1 SGHVS and CDR2 FQNEAQ. The CDR3 length is 15 residues. The V gene end was trimmed by 5 bases and the J gene end by 0 bases; junction bases not matched to a gene: 5. CDR3 sequence reads: CASSGGGFSTDTQYF. As DNA, the CDR3 is TGTGCCAGCAGCGGGGGGGGGTTTAGCACAGATACGCAGTATTTT.

The CDR3 region has the DNA TGTGCCAGCAGCCAAGATCCAGTGGAACCTCAGGGGGAGCAGTACTTC. Translating it yields CASSQDPVEPQGEQYF. The chain joins TRBV3-1 (or the pseudogene TRBV3-2) to TRBJ2-7, with D perhaps TRBD1 (6 bases). Between the trimmed V and J ends, which lost 0 bases and 7 bases, there was a span of 19 bases. Looked up from germline, CDR1 is LGHDT and CDR2 is YNNKEL (reference sequence). There are 16 residues in the CDR3.